This T cell receptor beta chain stems from a study of shared clonotypes between healthy human individuals. The assay was immunoSEQ multiplex PCR, and TCRdb's table has in-frame clones only and misses some. The profile shows 2 million to 2.5 million clones, approximately 95% of them singletons. This clone was observed a single time. Unmatched junction bases numbered 14, after V lost 2 bases and J lost 2 bases. The germline V gene encodes CDR1 SGHTS and CDR2 YDEGEE. This CDR3 comprises 18 residues. This chain uses TRBV5-8 with TRBJ2-7, with TRBD1 identical over 9 bases. The sample consisted of naive CD4+ T cells from PBMCs. Subset specified: CD45RA+ positively selected. The receptor comes from a young man in good health. Some clones in this sample may be carry-over from other donors' samples. CDR3 bases: TGTGCCAGCAGCTTCCCGGGACAGGGAGGCGCGGTCCCCTACGAGCAGTACTTC. It is translated as CASSFPGQGGAVPYEQYF. The full variable domain, with the rest looked up from reference TRBV5-8 and TRBJ2-7, is EAGVTQSPTHLIKTRGQQATLRCSPISGHTSVYWYQQALGLGLQFLLWYDEGEERNRGNFPPRFSGRQFPNYSSELNVNALELEDSALYLCASSFPGQGGAVPYEQYFGPGTRLTVT.